Included here is one T cell receptor beta chain sequence, with context. Profiled with immunoSEQ multiplex PCR; TCRdb holds only in-frame clones, not every one. The sample lists a few hundred thousand clones, 85% to 95% occurring once. The data were taken from a study of cytomegalovirus exposure and HLA in healthy donors. Germline-derived CDR1 and CDR2 are GTSNPN and SVGIG (reference sequence). After removal of 2 bases from V and 4 bases from J, the junction contained 9 bases not matched to a gene. This CDR3 has 16 amino acids. The validation cohort, a group of 120 subjects, included the donors and was separate from the roughly 670-subject first cohort.

The chain is built from TRBV30 and TRBJ2-3, with TRBD2 identical over 10 bases. The TCR originated in a woman aged 18-29 years in good health and CMV-seronegative. Specimen: PBMCs. CDR3 protein: CAWSLAGVPGADTQYF. DNA of the CDR3: TGTGCCTGGAGTCTAGCGGGAGTCCCGGGCGCAGATACGCAGTATTTT.